The 5 T cell receptor beta chains below come from one sample, sequenced in a study of blood T cell repertoires in COVID-19. Sequencing was performed with immunoSEQ multiplex PCR; in TCRdb, only in-frame clones are kept and a portion is missing. Altogether 440,000 or so clones are present, about 88% being singletons, with the ten largest covering around 1.5%. Material: peripheral blood. These receptors were collected from a woman aged 40 to 49 with COVID-19, enrolled during active disease.

The CDR3 DNA follows: TGCGCCAGCAGCCCAAGCGGGATGGCAGATACGCAGTATTTT. It is translated as CASSPSGMADTQYF. The J gene is TRBJ2-3, the V gene TRBV5-1; 7 bases are shared with TRBD2. Trimming cost V 4 bases and J 4 bases; bases outside gene matches: 6. This CDR3 spans 14 amino acids. CDR1 and CDR2 from the germline V gene are SGHRS and YFSETQ.

CDR3 amino acids: CASRSGLAGQETQYF. The DNA for the CDR3 is TGTGCCAGCAGATCTGGACTAGCGGGGCAAGAGACCCAGTACTTC. This chain uses TRBV6-5 with TRBJ2-5, with 12 bases lining up with TRBD2. The CDR3 length is 15 residues. Germline loops: CDR1 MNHEY, CDR2 SVGAGI. The J segment lost 2 bases and the V segment lost 6 bases, leaving 4 bases of the junction unmatched.

This rearrangement joins TRBV9 to TRBJ1-6; D perhaps matches TRBD1 (5 bases). CDR3 length: 15 amino acids. CDR1 SGDLS and CDR2 YYNGEE come from the germline V gene. The V end lost 4 bases, the J end lost 7 bases, and 15 bases lay between the germline ends. The CDR3 nucleotides are TGTGCCAGCAGCTCACAAGACAGACCCAATTCACCCCTCCACTTT. It is translated as CASSSQDRPNSPLHF. Based on the CDR3 plus reference TRBV9 and TRBJ1-6, the full variable domain is DSGVTQTPKHLITATGQRVTLRCSPRSGDLSVYWYQQSLDQGLQFLIQYYNGEERAKGNILERFSAQQFPDLHSELNLSSLELGDSALYFCASSSQDRPNSPLHFGNGTRLTVT.

The chain recombines TRBV15 with TRBJ2-5, with 7 bases identical to TRBD2. V shed 1 base, J shed 5 bases, and the junction held 7 bases outside the gene matches. Germline loops: CDR1 LNHNV, CDR2 YYDKDF (reference sequence). This CDR3 contains 15 residues. CDR3 coding DNA: TGTGCCACCAGCAGAGGGGGGGAGGGAGAGGAGACCCAGTACTTC. Amino acid sequence: CATSRGGEGEETQYF.

The chain uses TRBV5-4 and TRBJ1-6, with TRBD1 matching 11 bases. The CDR3 length is 17 residues. Germline V gene data show CDR1 as SGHNT and CDR2 as YYREEE (reference sequence). V shed 3 bases, J shed 3 bases, and the junction held 5 bases outside the gene matches. The CDR3 region is CASSWRDRGYYNSPLHF. In nucleotides, the CDR3 is TGTGCCAGCAGCTGGAGGGACAGGGGGTACTATAATTCACCCCTCCACTTT.